These 4 T cell receptor beta chains were all obtained from the same sample, sequenced in a study of blood T cells in healthy people across ages. Using a J-beta primer mix together with a sample-barcoded 5' primer, a second PCR was run for about 7 to 12 cycles. TCRdb fed the 5' RACE reads into MiXCR, producing one record per CDR3 protein. Of more than 700,000 distinct CDR3 sequences listed, about half were seen once; the top ten hold around 18%. The sample comprised blood. The receptors were sampled from a man older than 75 in good health.

This clonotype was seen a handful of times. In nucleotides, the CDR3 is TGTGCCAGCAGCCTGCATCAGGGGGACTATGGCTACACCTTC. This encodes CASSLHQGDYGYTF. This chain connects TRBV3-1 to TRBJ1-2; 7 bases match TRBD1. The V gene's germline CDR1 is LGHDT and CDR2 YNNKEL (reference sequence). V lost 4 bases and J lost 3; bases outside the gene matches: 5. This CDR3 contains 14 residues.

In its sample, this clonotype was seen a few times. CDR3 coding DNA: TGTGCCAGCAGCTCTCCACTGTATAGATCCAACGAGCAGTACTTC. It yields the protein CASSSPLYRSNEQYF. The rearrangement links TRBV7-2 to TRBJ2-7; D unclear. Germline V gene lookup returns CDR1 SGHTA and CDR2 FQGNSA. Trimming removed 4 bases at V and 5 bases at J, with 18 bases between. The CDR3 extends over 15 amino acids. The variable domain in full, completed from reference TRBV7-2 and TRBJ2-7, reads GAGVSQSPSNKVTEKGKDVELRCDPISGHTALYWYRQSLGQGLEFLIYFQGNSAPDKSGLPSDRFSAERTGGSVSTLTIQRTQQEDSAVYLCASSSPLYRSNEQYFGPGTRLTVT.

This rearrangement joins TRBV4-1 to TRBJ2-3, with TRBD2 identical over 15 bases. Trimming took 3 bases from V and 1 from J; bases not matched to a gene: 14. This CDR3 is 21 amino acids long. Germline assignment: CDR1 MGHRA and CDR2 YSYEKL. Here the CDR3 reads CASSQKGTSGRNRLGTDTQYF. CDR3 DNA sequence: TGCGCCAGCAGCCAGAAAGGGACTAGCGGGAGGAACCGACTTGGCACAGATACGCAGTATTTT.

This clonotype has more than one count but fewer than ten. The chain links TRBV7-2 to TRBJ2-5; 7 positions agree with TRBD2. This CDR3 is 14 amino acids long. V shed 6 bases and J 1 base; nucleotides not matched to a gene: 5. Germline lookup yields CDR1 SGHTA and CDR2 FQGNSA. The CDR3: CASRPTSSQETQYF. The CDR3 DNA sequence: TGTGCCAGCAGACCGACTAGCAGCCAAGAGACCCAGTACTTC.